The present T cell receptor beta chain was sequenced within a study of CD8+CD57+ T cells in acquired aplastic anemia (dated by TCRdb to about 2018). With respect to the entire study: Extracted DNA from sorted CD4+ and CD8+ cells averaged around 3.3 ug, ranging from about 0.17 to 27.4 ug. Healthy donor samples averaged roughly 9.9 million reads for CD4+ and fewer than 12 million for CD8+ cells. Results and caveats for the whole study, not just this receptor: Roughly 30 CD8+ CDR3 sequences were found to be shared between patients and controls, but these sequences appeared to be highly expressed in patients and within the immunodominant clones of the patients. CD8+ Simpson's diversity did not differ significantly between patients and healthy controls (P=0.060).

From cysteine to phenylalanine, the CDR3 is 14 amino acids long. Of the read, only the CDR3 DNA is kept; its 42 bases are in frame from base 1. V trim: 4 bases; J trim: 6 bases; unmatched bases: 12. The germline V gene encodes CDR1 DFQATT and CDR2 SNEGSKA (reference sequence). TCR repertoires of sorted CD4+ and CD8+ blood T cells from severe aplastic anemia patients and healthy subjects were deep-sequenced in the study. Ficoll-Paque density gradient centrifugation was used to isolate peripheral blood mononuclear cells. CD4+ and CD8+ T cells were sorted by FACS or magnetic beads before DNA extraction. Genomic DNA served as template for TCR beta VDJ combination and CDR3 sequence profiling. An Illumina HiSeq 2000 was the platform used for TCR repertoire sequencing. The original pipeline was this. Repertoire assessment relied on Simpson's diversity index, CDR3 size and DJ length profiles, and TRBV/TRBJ rearrangement plots. The most abundant DNA sequence in the deep sequencing data was taken as the immunodominant clone. CDR3 amino acid sequences were checked for sharing across subjects and were also compared against the VDJdb database and published repertoires. TCRdb reworked the public reads: Q25 trimming with fastp, MiXCR clone assembly, productive beta chains retained. Rows with one shared CDR3 protein collapse into an entry with the most common genes and DNA. TCRdb assigned the V and J calls; the authors' analysis was not used. The sample yields hundreds of thousands of distinct CDR3 sequences; 65% to 80% were counted once. In total, the top ten clones hold 4% of the sample.

This clonotype showed up many times. The antigen it recognizes is unknown. Nothing much larger sits one base from this clone, and base qualities are not available. The clonotype originates from a human donor in good health, serving as a control. Material for sequencing was sorted CD4+, CD8+, or CD8+CD57+ T cells (not recorded which) from PBMCs. The chain uses TRBV20-1 and TRBJ2-7; 7 bases in between match TRBD1. The CDR3 region: CSAIHFGGQLEQYF. The nucleotide sequence reads as follows: TGCAGTGCTATACACTTTGGGGGACAGCTCGAGCAGTACTTC.